The sequence of this T cell receptor beta chain was determined in a study of Ad26.COV2.S vaccination and SARS-CoV-2 variants. Study context: Each vaccinee took Ad26.COV2.S intramuscularly, once or twice 56 days apart.

As to treatment: over 15 received Ad26.COV2.S at low or high dose, single or two shots; 5 received placebo; per-sample allocation not given. The samples date from day 63 after the first vaccine or placebo injection. Study outcomes and limitations: Recipients of vaccine and of placebo showed similar breadth of their non-spike TCR repertoires.

Profiling relied on immunoSEQ multiplex PCR, and the TCRdb table lists in-frame clones only, not all of them. The table shows around 450,000 clones, with roughly nine tenths occurring only once. CDR1 SGHRS and CDR2 YFSETQ come from the germline V gene. The germline V and J ends were trimmed by 0 bases and 9 bases, with 16 bases remaining between them. The CDR3 extends over 15 amino acids. A note on this clone: The antigen is undetermined.

This receptor was taken from a person between 18 and 60 years old who received the Ad26.COV2.S COVID-19 vaccine or a placebo. The material sequenced was peripheral blood, taken in a trial of Ad26.COV2.S vaccine versus placebo. The chain is built from TRBV5-1 and TRBJ2-1; perhaps TRBD2 as D (6 bases). As DNA, the CDR3 is TGCGCCAGCAGCTTGGCGCCGGGGGTAGTCGGTGAGCAGTTCTTC. This translates into CASSLAPGVVGEQFF.